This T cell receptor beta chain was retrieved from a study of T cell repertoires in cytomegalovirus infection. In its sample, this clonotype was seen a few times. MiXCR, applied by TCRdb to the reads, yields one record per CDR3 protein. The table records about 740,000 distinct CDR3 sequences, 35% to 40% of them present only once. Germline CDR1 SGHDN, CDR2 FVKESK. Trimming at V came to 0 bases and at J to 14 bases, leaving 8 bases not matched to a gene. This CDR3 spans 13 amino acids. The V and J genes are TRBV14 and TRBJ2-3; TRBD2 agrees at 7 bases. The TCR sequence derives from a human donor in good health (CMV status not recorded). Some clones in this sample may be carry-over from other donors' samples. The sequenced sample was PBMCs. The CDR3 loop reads CASSQDLREYPYF. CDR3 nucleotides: TGTGCCAGCAGCCAAGATTTGCGGGAGTACCCGTATTTT.